One sample yielded the 19 T cell receptor beta chains listed below, sequenced in a study of blood T cells in healthy people across ages. The authors ran a second PCR of about 6 to 11 cycles using a sample-barcoded 5' primer and a J-beta primer mix. TCRdb reprocessed the 5' RACE reads with MiXCR, giving one entry per CDR3 protein. The profile shows more than 600,000 distinct CDR3 sequences, roughly 25% of them singletons. This same sample was also taken into another study, of T cells of mothers and their children.

Sequenced input: blood. These receptors came from a boy aged 5-17 years in good health.

This clonotype has only a few counts. This sequence joins TRBV11-2 and TRBJ2-7; D is ambiguous. The CDR3 is 14 residues long. V lost 5 bases and J lost 0, with 11 bases in between. Per germline, CDR1 SGHAT and CDR2 FQNNGV. CDR3 residues: CASSTEKFSYEQYF. CDR3 DNA: TGTGCCAGCAGCACCGAAAAGTTCTCCTACGAGCAGTACTTC.

The chain links TRBV5-1 to TRBJ1-2; D is possibly TRBD1 (6 bases). V shed 0 bases and J shed 5 bases, with 14 bases lying between them. Germline CDR1 reads SGHRS; CDR2 reads YFSETQ. There are 15 residues in the CDR3. In nucleotides, the CDR3 is TGCGCCAGCAGCTTGGCGCCCGGACAGTTTTATGGCTACACCTTC. Translated, it gives CASSLAPGQFYGYTF.

The DNA of the CDR3 is TGCGCCAGCAGCCGCGGACGGGACAGGGCTAGCTCCTACGAGCAGTACTTC. It translates to CASSRGRDRASSYEQYF. The chain has TRBV5-1 and TRBJ2-7, with 9 bases fitting TRBD1. This CDR3 has 17 residues. The V and J ends lost 4 bases and 0 bases, in that order; junction bases with no gene match: 11. Germline CDR1 reads SGHRS; CDR2 reads YFSETQ.

This clonotype was counted only a few times. V and J are TRBV19 and TRBJ1-1; no clear D. Trimming took off 5 bases at V and 2 bases at J, with 12 bases between the two ends. The CDR3 contains 14 residues. Germline values: CDR1 LNHDA, CDR2 SQIVND (reference sequence). CDR3 DNA sequence: TGTGCCAGTAGTCCCCGCCAGGTCAACACTGAAGCTTTCTTT. It codes for CASSPRQVNTEAFF.

The V call is TRBV9, the J call TRBJ2-3; possibly TRBD1 for D (5 bases). CDR3 length: 15 amino acids. Between the trimmed V and J ends, which lost 1 base and 2 bases, there was a span of 11 bases. Germline lookup yields CDR1 SGDLS and CDR2 YYNGEE. The CDR3, as DNA: TGTGCCAGCAGCGTACAGGGTCTAACCACAGATACGCAGTATTTT. The encoded protein is CASSVQGLTTDTQYF.

The rearrangement joins TRBV2 to TRBJ1-1; TRBD1 aligns across 10 bases. V lost 7 bases, J lost 4 bases, and 6 bases stayed unmatched. The length of the CDR3 is 14 residues. Per the germline V gene, CDR1 is SNHLY and CDR2 is FYNNEI. CDR3 nucleotides: TGTGCCAGCACCTTGACAGGGGGCCCCACTGAAGCTTTCTTT. Translated: CASTLTGGPTEAFF.

This clonotype was counted only a few times. This rearrangement joins TRBV6-5 to TRBJ2-5; a possible D gene is TRBD2 (6 bases). The V gene's germline CDR1 is MNHEY and CDR2 SVGAGI. The V gene lost 1 base and the J gene lost 2 bases, with 14 bases spanning the gap. The CDR3 extends over 16 amino acids. In nucleotides, the CDR3 is TGTGCCAGCAGTTACTTAAGTGGGACTCCTCAAGAGACCCAGTACTTC. Translated, it gives CASSYLSGTPQETQYF.

CDR3 in DNA: TGTGCCAGCAGTTTTGGGGGGGGGAACACCGGGGAGCTGTTTTTT. Protein: CASSFGGGNTGELFF. This chain links TRBV12-3 or TRBV12-4 with TRBJ2-2; the match to TRBD2 covers 7 bases. Trimming at V came to 3 bases and at J to 1 base, leaving 2 bases not matched to a gene. This CDR3 spans 15 amino acids.

This chain uses TRBV27 with TRBJ2-7; TRBD2 agrees at 8 bases. The V gene's germline CDR1 is MNHEY and CDR2 SMNVEV (reference sequence). With V trimmed by 3 bases and J by 2 bases, 6 bases remained unmatched. The CDR3 extends over 15 amino acids. CDR3 sequence reads: CASSFGAGETYEQYF. The CDR3, as DNA: TGTGCCAGCAGTTTTGGAGCGGGAGAGACCTACGAGCAGTACTTC.

The genes are TRBV27 and TRBJ1-2, with a possible D match to TRBD1 (5 bases). Germline loops: CDR1 MNHEY, CDR2 SMNVEV (reference sequence). V lost 1 base to trimming and J lost 2 bases, with 8 bases between them. The CDR3 is 14 amino acids. The CDR3 DNA reads TGTGCCAGCAGTTTATATCAGGGAAACTATGGCTACACCTTC. Its translation is CASSLYQGNYGYTF.

The V gene is TRBV6-5, the J gene TRBJ2-2; D gene ambiguous. This CDR3 has 14 amino acids. The V end was cut by 3 bases, the J end by 5 bases, with 10 bases between. CDR1 and CDR2 (germline): MNHEY, SVGAGI. In DNA, the CDR3 is TGTGCCAGCAGTTATAAGGGTTTAACCGGGGAGCTGTTTTTT. It codes for CASSYKGLTGELFF.

This clonotype was detected only a few times. The genes are TRBV20-1 and TRBJ2-1; 7 positions agree with TRBD1. The V and J ends lost 0 bases and 7 bases, in that order; junction bases with no gene match: 3. CDR3 length equals 13 residues. Germline V gives CDR1 DFQATT, CDR2 SNEGSKA (reference sequence). The CDR3 reads CSARDQGVNEQFF. In DNA, the CDR3 is TGCAGTGCTAGAGATCAGGGGGTGAATGAGCAGTTCTTC.

This clonotype showed up just a few times. V and J are TRBV27 and TRBJ2-7; unclear D gene. Looked up from germline, CDR1 is MNHEY and CDR2 is SMNVEV (reference sequence). CDR3 length: 13 residues. V lost 2 bases, J lost 3 bases, and 8 bases lay in between. The CDR3 region has the DNA TGTGCCAGCAGTTTAGACGACCACTACGAGCAGTACTTC. As protein: CASSLDDHYEQYF.

The V gene is TRBV29-1, the J gene TRBJ2-7, with D perhaps TRBD1 (7 bases). There are 13 residues in the CDR3. The ends were cut back, 7 bases at V and 0 bases at J, with 13 bases in the middle. CDR1 is SQVTM, CDR2 ANQGSEA, per germline. The DNA of the CDR3 is TGCAGCGGCAGCCAGGGGGGCTCCTACGAGCAGTACTTC. Its translation: CSGSQGGSYEQYF.

V is TRBV10-3 and J is TRBJ2-3; 8 bases line up with TRBD2. The V gene end was trimmed by 2 bases and the J gene end by 2 bases; junction bases not matched to a gene: 3. CDR3 size: 15 residues. Germline V gives CDR1 ENHRY, CDR2 SYGVKD. The chain's CDR3 is CAISEMGLDTDTQYF. The CDR3 DNA is TGTGCCATCAGTGAGATGGGACTAGACACAGATACGCAGTATTTT.

The chain employs TRBV5-5 and TRBJ1-5; perhaps TRBD1 as D (6 bases). There are 14 residues in the CDR3. Per the germline V gene, CDR1 is SGHKS and CDR2 is YYEKEE (reference sequence). Trimming removed 0 bases at V and 6 bases at J, with 10 bases between. The CDR3 reads CASSLGTDGQPQHF. DNA of the CDR3: TGTGCCAGCAGCTTGGGGACAGACGGTCAGCCCCAGCATTTT.

This chain joins TRBV6-5 and TRBJ2-5, with TRBD1 identical over 11 bases. The tail of the sequence fits TRBJ2-7 better, so the J call may be wrong. Germline loops: CDR1 MNHEY, CDR2 SVGAGI. The CDR3 covers 16 residues. In nucleotides, the CDR3 is TGTGCCAGCAGTTACTTCGACGGGACAGGGGGCTACGAGCAGTACTTC. It translates to CASSYFDGTGGYEQYF.

The chain employs TRBV5-1 and TRBJ1-1, with D possibly being TRBD1 (5 bases). The ends were cut back, 4 bases at V and 6 bases at J, with 13 bases in the middle. The CDR3 sequence is 13 residues long. Germline V gene lookup returns CDR1 SGHRS and CDR2 YFSETQ. The CDR3 here is CASSQDTAAEAFF. CDR3 DNA sequence: TGCGCCAGCAGCCAGGACACGGCCGCTGAAGCTTTCTTT. The whole variable domain, remainder taken from reference TRBV5-1 and TRBJ1-1, is KAGVTQTPRYLIKTRGQQVTLSCSPISGHRSVSWYQQTPGQGLQFLFEYFSETQRNKGNFPGRFSGRQFSNSRSEMNVSTLELGDSALYLCASSQDTAAEAFFGQGTRLTVV.

This clonotype occurred a few times. This rearrangement joins TRBV28 to TRBJ2-4, with TRBD2 matching 8 bases. The CDR3 loop spans 15 amino acids. Germline assignment: CDR1 MDHEN and CDR2 SYDVKM. J lost 1 base, V lost 5 bases, and 4 bases had no gene match. The CDR3 sequence is CASSTTSVAKNIQYF. The CDR3 DNA follows: TGTGCCAGCAGTACGACTAGCGTTGCCAAAAACATTCAGTACTTC.